The 30 T cell receptor beta chains given below trace back to one sample, sequenced in a study of blood T cells in healthy people across ages. Alongside a J-beta primer mix, a sample-barcoded 5' primer served in a second PCR lasting roughly 7 to 11 cycles. TCRdb re-called the 5' RACE reads with MiXCR, one entry per CDR3 protein. The table shows 1 million or so distinct CDR3 sequences, with 40% to 50% occurring only once. Sequences were obtained from blood. All receptors derive from a woman between 55 and 75 years old in good health.

This chain joins TRBV9 and TRBJ2-3; 8 bases agree with TRBD1. Germline CDR1 is SGDLS and CDR2 is YYNGEE. The CDR3 loop spans 16 amino acids. V shed 1 base, J shed 1 base, and the junction held 5 bases outside the gene matches. CDR3 nucleotides: TGTGCCAGCAGCGTACGGACAGGGAGTGGCACAGATACGCAGTATTTT. Its translation is CASSVRTGSGTDTQYF.

The rearrangement uses TRBV12-3 or TRBV12-4 and TRBJ2-3, with 11 bases lining up with TRBD2. CDR3 length: 16 residues. V dropped 6 bases and J dropped 3; count of bases not matched to a gene: 8. The CDR3 DNA reads as TGTGCCAGCAGGGTTGAAACTAGCGGGAGAACAGATACGCAGTATTTT. Protein sequence: CASRVETSGRTDTQYF.

This clonotype was counted only a few times. The chain is built from TRBV5-6 and TRBJ2-7; 12 bases align to TRBD1. Germline V CDR1 and CDR2: SGHDT, YYEEEE. The CDR3 spans 15 residues. Trimming took 2 bases from V and 5 from J; bases not matched to a gene: 5. The CDR3 nucleotides are TGTGCCAGCAGCTTAACGGGACAGGGGGCTAACGAGCAGTACTTC. Amino acid sequence: CASSLTGQGANEQYF.

The J gene is TRBJ1-6, the V gene TRBV5-6; 7 bases align to TRBD1. The germline V gene has CDR1 SGHDT and CDR2 YYEEEE. Trimming removed 2 bases from V and 4 bases from J; junction bases left unmatched: 6. The CDR3 runs to 16 residues. CDR3 coding DNA: TGTGCCAGCAGCTTCCAGCCGGGACAGTATAATTCACCCCTCCACTTT. It specifies CASSFQPGQYNSPLHF.

This clonotype appeared a few times. A read error may produce the germline difference seen at one junction end. This chain joins TRBV15 and TRBJ2-6, with 7 bases matching TRBD2. Germline V gene lookup returns CDR1 LNHNV and CDR2 YYDKDF (reference sequence). CDR3 size: 15 residues. The CDR3: CAGTSAYPGANVLTF. CDR3 nucleotides: TGCGCTGGAACTAGCGCGTATCCTGGGGCCAACGTCCTGACTTTC.

On this clonotype: A much larger clone differs from this one at a single base, so this may be a read error. The rearrangement uses TRBV11-2 and TRBJ2-1; D is uncertain. This CDR3 has 15 amino acids. Germline assignment: CDR1 SGHAT and CDR2 FQNNGV. The CDR3 sequence is CAGSLDPQKYNEQFF. The CDR3 nucleotides read TGTGCCGGCAGCTTAGATCCTCAGAAATACAATGAGCAGTTCTTC.

V and J are TRBV12-3 or TRBV12-4 and TRBJ2-3, with unresolved D. This CDR3 has 15 amino acids. V was shortened by 6 bases and J by 0 bases, with 13 bases between the two germline ends. This chain's CDR3 is CASSEDSSSTDTQYF. CDR3 DNA sequence: TGTGCCAGCAGCGAGGATAGCTCGAGCACAGATACGCAGTATTTT.

The chain links TRBV24-1 to TRBJ2-7; D possibly matches TRBD1 or TRBD2 (5 bases each). The tail of the sequence fits TRBJ2-5 better, so the J call may be wrong. The CDR3 loop spans 15 amino acids. Germline values: CDR1 KGHDR, CDR2 SFDVKD. The CDR3 reads CATSDTGQDQETQYF. CDR3 bases: TGTGCCACCAGTGATACGGGGCAGGACCAAGAGACCCAGTACTTC.

V is TRBV20-1 and J is TRBJ2-7; 9 positions match TRBD1. Germline assignment: CDR1 DFQATT and CDR2 SNEGSKA (reference sequence). CDR3 size: 14 residues. J gave up 2 bases and V 3 bases, and 5 bases lay outside the gene matches. This chain's CDR3 is CSARGTGRTYEQYF. In nucleotides, the CDR3 is TGCAGTGCTAGGGGGACAGGGCGAACCTACGAGCAGTACTTC.

This clonotype was seen a few times. The chain combines TRBV7-2 with TRBJ2-7, with 10 bases lining up with TRBD2. The CDR3 totals 16 residues. After removal of 5 bases from V and 5 bases from J, the junction contained 12 bases not matched to a gene. In germline, CDR1 is SGHTA, CDR2 FQGNSA. The CDR3 sequence is CASSPVKLAGLNEQYF. The CDR3 nucleotides are TGTGCCAGCAGCCCGGTTAAACTAGCGGGATTAAACGAGCAGTACTTC.

This clonotype was observed a handful of times. V and J are TRBV20-1 and TRBJ2-1; TRBD2 is a possible D gene (6 bases). Germline assignment: CDR1 DFQATT and CDR2 SNEGSKA (reference sequence). The CDR3 is made up of 17 amino acids. V was clipped by 6 bases and J by 5 bases, with 26 bases between them. The CDR3 loop reads CSATMGLAAVDDNEQFF. CDR3 DNA sequence: TGCAGTGCGACGATGGGACTTGCGGCCGTTGATGACAATGAGCAGTTCTTC.

The chain links TRBV3-1 to TRBJ1-4; possibly TRBD1 for D (6 bases). CDR1 and CDR2 (germline): LGHDT, YNNKEL (reference sequence). V was cut by 4 bases and J by 10 bases, with 16 bases left in between. The CDR3 consists of 14 residues. CDR3 sequence (DNA): TGTGCCAGCAGCCCCCTCGGGGGCTTTGGAAAACTGTTTTTT. Translated: CASSPLGGFGKLFF. The entire variable domain, with the rest obtained from reference TRBV3-1 and TRBJ1-4, is as follows: DTAVSQTPKYLVTQMGNDKSIKCEQNLGHDTMYWYKQDSKKFLKIMFSYNNKELIINETVPNRFSPKSPDKAHLNLHINSLELGDSAVYFCASSPLGGFGKLFFGSGTQLSVL.

CDR3 sequence (DNA): TGTGCCAGCAGCTTGGCGGGCACTTCCAATCAGCCCCAGCATTTT. Its translation: CASSLAGTSNQPQHF. This rearrangement joins TRBV5-5 to TRBJ1-5; D call uncertain. This CDR3 comprises 15 residues. The germline gives CDR1 SGHKS, CDR2 YYEKEE (reference sequence). With 0 bases removed from V and 3 bases from J, the gap between germline ends came to 10 bases.

The CDR3 loop is CASRSLTSGGQDEQFF. The CDR3 DNA follows: TGTGCCAGCAGGAGCCTAACTAGCGGGGGGCAGGATGAGCAGTTCTTC. The genes are TRBV28 and TRBJ2-1; 12 bases are shared with TRBD2. The CDR3 is made up of 16 amino acids. V lost 6 bases and J lost 8; bases outside the gene matches: 11. Germline CDR1 reads MDHEN; CDR2 reads SYDVKM.

Note on this clonotype: This may come from a read error, since a much larger clone is one base off. The chain employs TRBV27 and TRBJ2-5; weak D call: TRBD1 (7 bases). Germline V CDR1 and CDR2: MNHEY, SMNVEV (reference sequence). V lost 4 bases, J lost 4 bases, and 16 bases lay in between. CDR3 size: 15 residues. The chain's CDR3 is CASSSANRGGETQYF. For the CDR3, the DNA is TGTGCCAGCAGTTCTGCGAACAGGGGAGGAGAGACCCAGTACTTC.

This chain links TRBV11-2 with TRBJ2-7; D may be TRBD1 (6 bases). Deletions cut 4 bases from V and 3 bases from J, with 13 bases between. From germline, CDR1 is SGHAT and CDR2 FQNNGV. CDR3 size: 14 residues. DNA for the CDR3: TGTGCCAGCAGCTCCGAACAGGGCAACTACGAGCAGTACTTC. Translation: CASSSEQGNYEQYF.

The V call is TRBV20-1, the J call TRBJ2-3; perhaps TRBD1 as D (5 bases). This CDR3 is 17 amino acids long. The V end was cut by 5 bases, the J end by 1 base, with 22 bases between. CDR1 DFQATT and CDR2 SNEGSKA come from the germline V gene (reference sequence). This chain's CDR3 is CSAGVTDQIFGTDTQYF. CDR3 sequence (DNA): TGCAGTGCTGGAGTGACAGACCAGATTTTTGGCACAGATACGCAGTATTTT.

The chain uses TRBV29-1 and TRBJ2-1, with 8 bases matching TRBD1. This CDR3 spans 12 amino acids. J was trimmed by 8 bases and V by 4 bases; bases with no gene match: 4. Germline V gives CDR1 SQVTM, CDR2 ANQGSEA. CDR3 in DNA: TGCAGCGTTGTGACAGGGGCCGATGAGCAGTTCTTC. It encodes CSVVTGADEQFF.

The rearrangement uses TRBV5-6 and TRBJ1-5; TRBD1 matches 10 bases. Per the germline V gene, CDR1 is SGHDT and CDR2 is YYEEEE. The CDR3 contains 16 residues. Trimming cost V 4 bases and J 0 bases; bases outside gene matches: 4. CDR3 nucleotide sequence: TGTGCCAGCAGCCGGGACAGGGGTAATAGCAATCAGCCCCAGCATTTT. Its translation: CASSRDRGNSNQPQHF. The variable domain in full, completed from reference TRBV5-6 and TRBJ1-5, reads DAGVTQSPTHLIKTRGQQVTLRCSPKSGHDTVSWYQQALGQGPQFIFQYYEEEERQRGNFPDRFSGHQFPNYSSELNVNALLLGDSALYLCASSRDRGNSNQPQHFGDGTRLSIL.

The genes are TRBV14 and TRBJ2-5; D call uncertain. The last part of the DNA fits TRBJ2-7 better; the J call may be wrong. The CDR3 is made up of 13 amino acids. Germline V gives CDR1 SGHDN, CDR2 FVKESK. CDR3 DNA: TGTGCCAGCAGCCAGAACCTAGGGAACGAGCAGTACTTC. This encodes CASSQNLGNEQYF.

In its sample, this clonotype was seen once. The chain employs TRBV20-1 and TRBJ1-1; no clear D gene. This CDR3 contains 13 residues. The germline V gene encodes CDR1 DFQATT and CDR2 SNEGSKA (reference sequence). V lost 1 base to trimming and J lost 3 bases, with 9 bases between them. As DNA, the CDR3 is TGCAGTGCTAGAGTCCTGGGGTACACTGAAGCTTTCTTT. Protein: CSARVLGYTEAFF.

The rearrangement uses TRBV20-1 and TRBJ2-3; 14 positions agree with TRBD2. The CDR3 has 17 amino acids. With V trimmed by 1 base and J by 5 bases, 8 bases remained unmatched. The germline V gene encodes CDR1 DFQATT and CDR2 SNEGSKA (reference sequence). The CDR3 here is CSARVGLAGGLGDTQYF. In nucleotides, the CDR3 is TGCAGTGCTAGAGTTGGACTAGCGGGAGGTTTGGGAGATACGCAGTATTTT.

This clonotype turned up a few times. The rearrangement uses TRBV29-1 and TRBJ2-2; D not certain. Per the germline V gene, CDR1 is SQVTM and CDR2 is ANQGSEA. Deletions cut 7 bases from V and 1 base from J, with 10 bases between. This CDR3 comprises 13 residues. CDR3 sequence reads: CSGSAENTGELFF. The CDR3 DNA reads as TGCAGCGGGTCGGCGGAGAACACCGGGGAGCTGTTTTTT.

The chain joins TRBV9 to TRBJ2-1; D call uncertain. Germline values: CDR1 SGDLS, CDR2 YYNGEE. The V gene lost 4 bases and the J gene lost 6 bases, with 17 bases spanning the gap. CDR3 size: 15 residues. The CDR3 here is CASSPSSYEINEQFF. For the CDR3, the DNA is TGTGCCAGCAGCCCCAGTTCGTACGAAATCAATGAGCAGTTCTTC.

The CDR3 is CASSLAGGLGNSIAPLHF. CDR3 sequence (DNA): TGTGCCAGCAGCTTAGCTGGGGGCTTGGGAAATAGTATAGCACCCCTCCACTTT. The chain is built from TRBV7-2 and TRBJ1-6; tentative D call: TRBD1 (6 bases). The CDR3 extends over 18 amino acids. Germline CDR1 reads SGHTA; CDR2 reads FQGNSA. Trimming left V 0 bases short and J 11 bases short, with 23 bases between.

This clonotype was found a few times. The V gene is TRBV11-2, the J gene TRBJ2-1, with a weak D call TRBD2 (5 bases). The germline V and J ends were trimmed by 1 base and 0 bases, with 10 bases remaining between them. Germline CDR1 SGHAT, CDR2 FQNNGV. The CDR3 has 16 amino acids. As DNA, the CDR3 is TGTGCCAGCAGCTTAGTAAGAGGGCCCTCCTACAATGAGCAGTTCTTC. Residues: CASSLVRGPSYNEQFF. Filled out from reference TRBV11-2 and TRBJ2-1, the complete variable domain reads EAGVAQSPRYKIIEKRQSVAFWCNPISGHATLYWYQQILGQGPKLLIQFQNNGVVDDSQLPKDRFSAERLKGVDSTLKIQPAKLEDSAVYLCASSLVRGPSYNEQFFGPGTRLTVL.

This CDR3 is CASSPRGLAGEGGEQFF. CDR3 in DNA: TGTGCCAGCAGCCCCAGGGGACTAGCGGGAGAGGGTGGTGAGCAGTTCTTC. This rearrangement joins TRBV9 to TRBJ2-1; 14 nucleotides line up with TRBD2. The CDR3 consists of 17 residues. The germline V gene encodes CDR1 SGDLS and CDR2 YYNGEE. The ends lost 4 bases at V and 9 bases at J; junction bases unmatched: 12.

The chain recombines TRBV20-1 with TRBJ2-3; D might be TRBD1 (5 bases). Germline CDR1 is DFQATT and CDR2 is SNEGSKA (reference sequence). The CDR3 contains 13 residues. Trimming stripped 6 bases from V and 3 bases from J, with 13 bases between. In DNA form, the CDR3 reads TGCAGTGCAAAGGGGTTAGTTACAGATACGCAGTATTTT. Its protein is CSAKGLVTDTQYF.

This clonotype appeared a few times. The chain carries TRBV27 and TRBJ2-3, with 7 bases lining up with TRBD2. The CDR3 consists of 15 residues. Germline-derived CDR1 and CDR2 are MNHEY and SMNVEV (reference sequence). V was pared by 3 bases and J by 3 bases, with 6 bases of the junction left unmatched. This CDR3 reads CASSFWQAGTDTQYF. The CDR3 DNA sequence: TGTGCCAGCAGTTTTTGGCAAGCGGGAACAGATACGCAGTATTTT.

This chain joins TRBV20-1 and TRBJ1-2, with 9 bases lining up with TRBD1. J gave up 4 bases and V 2 bases, and 5 bases lay outside the gene matches. The CDR3 extends over 14 amino acids. CDR1 DFQATT and CDR2 SNEGSKA come from the germline V gene (reference sequence). The CDR3 nucleotides are TGCAGTGCTAGAACGACAGGGGGGATCTATGGCTACACCTTC. Its protein is CSARTTGGIYGYTF.